Sequencing of this T cell receptor beta chain was carried out in a study of blood T cell repertoires in COVID-19. Study-level background: PBMCs, B-cell-depleted T cells, or T cells provided the cDNA or gDNA that made up the material.

This clone was observed once. Seattle patients were enrolled while actively infected and followed longitudinally. Study processing details: It was from reference gene primer amplification that nucleated cell counts were estimated. The data were produced by immunoSEQ multiplex PCR, yet TCRdb's version contains in-frame clones alone and is incomplete. That table supplies the V and J calls and clone size; D and trimming were determined from the DNA. The table has roughly 290,000 clones, about 93% seen once. CDR3 length: 15 amino acids. Germline assignment: CDR1 SGHKS and CDR2 YYEKEE (reference sequence). V was clipped by 4 bases and J by 3 bases; unmatched bases: 9.

The receptor was isolated from a woman in her twenties or thirties with COVID-19, enrolled during active disease. The V call is TRBV5-5, the J call TRBJ2-7, with 8 bases identical to TRBD1. Input material: peripheral blood. The CDR3, as DNA: TGTGCCAGCAGCAATCAGGGGGCGTTTGTCTACGAGCAGTACTTC. It specifies CASSNQGAFVYEQYF.